This T cell receptor (beta chain) was sequenced for a study of blood T cell repertoires in COVID-19. V lost 5 bases and J lost 5, with 10 bases in between. CDR3 length: 12 amino acids. The germline V gene has CDR1 SGDLS and CDR2 YYNGEE. The assay was immunoSEQ multiplex PCR, and TCRdb's table has in-frame clones only and misses some. The sample records fewer than 150,000 clones, around nine tenths being singletons. This sequence originates from a middle-aged woman with acute or convalescent COVID-19. The sample comprised peripheral blood. The chain employs TRBV9 and TRBJ1-2, with a weak D call TRBD1 (5 bases). The CDR3 loop is CASSGHPYGYTF. CDR3 sequence (DNA): TGTGCCAGCAGTGGACACCCGTATGGCTACACCTTC. The full variable domain, rest sourced from reference TRBV9 and TRBJ1-2, is DSGVTQTPKHLITATGQRVTLRCSPRSGDLSVYWYQQSLDQGLQFLIQYYNGEERAKGNILERFSAQQFPDLHSELNLSSLELGDSALYFCASSGHPYGYTFGSGTRLTVV.